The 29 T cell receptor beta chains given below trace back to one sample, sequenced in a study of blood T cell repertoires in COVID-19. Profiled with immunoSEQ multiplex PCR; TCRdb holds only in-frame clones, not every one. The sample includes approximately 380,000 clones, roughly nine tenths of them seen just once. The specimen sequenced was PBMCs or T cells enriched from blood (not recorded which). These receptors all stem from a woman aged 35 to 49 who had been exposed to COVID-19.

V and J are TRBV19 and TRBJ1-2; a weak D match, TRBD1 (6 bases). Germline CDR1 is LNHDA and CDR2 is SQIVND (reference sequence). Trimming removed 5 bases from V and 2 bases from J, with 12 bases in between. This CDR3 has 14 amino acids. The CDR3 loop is CASSESQGNYGYTF. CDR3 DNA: TGTGCCAGTAGTGAATCGCAGGGGAACTATGGCTACACCTTC.

The DNA for the CDR3 is TGTGCCAGCAGCTTGCAGAACTATGGCTACACCTTC. It encodes CASSLQNYGYTF. The rearrangement uses TRBV5-8 and TRBJ1-2; D gene ambiguous. Trimming removed 1 base at V and 2 bases at J, with 3 bases between. This CDR3 spans 12 amino acids. Germline values: CDR1 SGHTS, CDR2 YDEGEE.

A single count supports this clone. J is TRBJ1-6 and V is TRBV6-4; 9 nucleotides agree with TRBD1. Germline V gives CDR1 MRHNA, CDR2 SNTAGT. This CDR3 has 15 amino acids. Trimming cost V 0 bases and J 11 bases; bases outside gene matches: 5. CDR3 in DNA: TGTGCCAGCAGTGACTCGGGACAGGGAAGGACACCCCTCCACTTT. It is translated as CASSDSGQGRTPLHF.

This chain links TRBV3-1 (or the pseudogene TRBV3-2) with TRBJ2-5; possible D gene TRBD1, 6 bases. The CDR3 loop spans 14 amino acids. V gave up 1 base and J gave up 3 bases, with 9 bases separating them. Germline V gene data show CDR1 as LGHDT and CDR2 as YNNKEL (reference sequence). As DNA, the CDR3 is TGTGCCAGCAGCCAAGGTGGGGGCAAAGAGACCCAGTACTTC. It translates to CASSQGGGKETQYF.

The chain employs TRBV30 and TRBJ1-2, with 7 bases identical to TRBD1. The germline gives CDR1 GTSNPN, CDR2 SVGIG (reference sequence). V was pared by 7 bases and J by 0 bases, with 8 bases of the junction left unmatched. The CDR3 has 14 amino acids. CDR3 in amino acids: CASRSGQANYGYTF. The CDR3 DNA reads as TGTGCCTCCAGATCCGGACAGGCTAACTATGGCTACACCTTC.

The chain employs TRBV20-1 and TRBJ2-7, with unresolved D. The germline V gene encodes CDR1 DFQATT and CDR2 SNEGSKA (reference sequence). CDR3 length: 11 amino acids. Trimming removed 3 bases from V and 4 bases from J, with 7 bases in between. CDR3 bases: TGCAGTGCTAGTGACAATTACGAGCAGTACTTC. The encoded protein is CSASDNYEQYF.

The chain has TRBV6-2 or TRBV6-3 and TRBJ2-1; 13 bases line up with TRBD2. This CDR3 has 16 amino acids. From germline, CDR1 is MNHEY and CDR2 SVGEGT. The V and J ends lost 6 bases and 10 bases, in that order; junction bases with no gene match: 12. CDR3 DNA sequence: TGTGCCAGCAGCCACCCCGGACTAGCGGGAGTGGGGGAGCAGTTCTTC. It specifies CASSHPGLAGVGEQFF.

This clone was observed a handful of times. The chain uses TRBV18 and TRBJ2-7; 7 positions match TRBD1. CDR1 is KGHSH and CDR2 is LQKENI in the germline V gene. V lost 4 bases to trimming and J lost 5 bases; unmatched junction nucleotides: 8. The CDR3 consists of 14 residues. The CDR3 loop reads CASSHEAGGDEQYF. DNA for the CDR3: TGTGCCAGCTCACACGAGGCAGGGGGAGACGAGCAGTACTTC. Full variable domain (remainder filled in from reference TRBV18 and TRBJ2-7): NAGVMQNPRHLVRRRGQEARLRCSPMKGHSHVYWYRQLPEEGLKFMVYLQKENIIDESGMPKERFSAEFPKEGPSILRIQQVVRGDSAAYFCASSHEAGGDEQYFGPGTRLTVT.

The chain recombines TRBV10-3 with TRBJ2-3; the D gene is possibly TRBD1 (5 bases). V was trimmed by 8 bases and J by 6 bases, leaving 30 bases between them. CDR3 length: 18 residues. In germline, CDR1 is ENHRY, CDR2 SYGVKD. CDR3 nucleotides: TGTGCCATCCGACCCGGAGTGGGGCTATCGATAACTGCGGATACGCAGTATTTT. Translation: CAIRPGVGLSITADTQYF.

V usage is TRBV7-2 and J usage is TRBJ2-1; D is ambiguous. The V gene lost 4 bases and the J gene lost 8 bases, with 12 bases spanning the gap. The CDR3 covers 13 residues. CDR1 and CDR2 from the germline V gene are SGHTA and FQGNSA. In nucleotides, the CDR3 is TGTGCCAGCAGCTCCCCCGTTTTCTATGAGCAGTTCTTC. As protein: CASSSPVFYEQFF.

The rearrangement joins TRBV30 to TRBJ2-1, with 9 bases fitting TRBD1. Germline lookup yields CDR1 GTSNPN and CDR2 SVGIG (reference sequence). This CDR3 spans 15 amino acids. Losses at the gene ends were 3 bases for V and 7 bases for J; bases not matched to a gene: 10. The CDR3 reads CAWSARTGVTNEQFF. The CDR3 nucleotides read TGTGCCTGGAGCGCCCGGACAGGGGTAACAAATGAGCAGTTCTTC.

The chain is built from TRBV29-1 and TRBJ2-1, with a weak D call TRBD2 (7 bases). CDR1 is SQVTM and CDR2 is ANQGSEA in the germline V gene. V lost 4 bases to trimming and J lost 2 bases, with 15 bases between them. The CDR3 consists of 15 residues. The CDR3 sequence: CSVVIGGGPYNEQFF. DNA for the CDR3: TGCAGCGTTGTTATCGGCGGGGGCCCCTACAATGAGCAGTTCTTC.

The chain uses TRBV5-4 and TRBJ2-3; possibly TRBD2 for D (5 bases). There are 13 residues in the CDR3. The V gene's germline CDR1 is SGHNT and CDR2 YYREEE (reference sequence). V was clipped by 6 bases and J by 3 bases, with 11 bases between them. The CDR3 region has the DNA TGTGCCAGCACCCGAAGGAGGACAGATACGCAGTATTTT. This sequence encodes CASTRRRTDTQYF.

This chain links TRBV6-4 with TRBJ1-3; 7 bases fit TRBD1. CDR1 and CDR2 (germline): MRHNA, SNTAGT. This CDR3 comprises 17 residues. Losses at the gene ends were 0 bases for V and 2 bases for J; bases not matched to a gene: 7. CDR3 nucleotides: TGTGCCAGCAGTGACTCCGGCAAGGGGGCGGCTGGAAACACCATATATTTT. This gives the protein CASSDSGKGAAGNTIYF.

The CDR3 coding sequence is TGTGCCAGCAGCAATACAGCTAACTATGGCTACACCTTC. It is translated as CASSNTANYGYTF. The chain combines TRBV28 with TRBJ1-2; unclear D gene. The CDR3 extends over 13 amino acids. V lost 6 bases to trimming and J lost 0 bases, with 8 bases between them. Germline loops: CDR1 MDHEN, CDR2 SYDVKM.

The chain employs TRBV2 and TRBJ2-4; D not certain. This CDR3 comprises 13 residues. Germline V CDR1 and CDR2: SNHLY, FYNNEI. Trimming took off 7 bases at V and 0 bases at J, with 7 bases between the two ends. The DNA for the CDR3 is TGTGCCAGCATGTACAGAGCCAAAAACATTCAGTACTTC. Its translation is CASMYRAKNIQYF.

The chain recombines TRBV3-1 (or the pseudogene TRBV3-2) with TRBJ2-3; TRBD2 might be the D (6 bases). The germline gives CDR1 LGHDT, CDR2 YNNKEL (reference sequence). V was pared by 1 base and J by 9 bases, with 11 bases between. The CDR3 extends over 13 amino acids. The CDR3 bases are TGTGCCAGCAGCCAAGTTAACGGGAGAACGCAGTATTTT. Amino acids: CASSQVNGRTQYF.

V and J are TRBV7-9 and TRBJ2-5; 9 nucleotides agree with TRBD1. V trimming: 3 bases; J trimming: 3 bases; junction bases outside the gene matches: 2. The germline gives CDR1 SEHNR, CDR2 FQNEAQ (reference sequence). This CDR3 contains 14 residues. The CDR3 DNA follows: TGTGCCAGCAGCTTCGGACAGGGGAAAGAGACCCAGTACTTC. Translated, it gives CASSFGQGKETQYF.

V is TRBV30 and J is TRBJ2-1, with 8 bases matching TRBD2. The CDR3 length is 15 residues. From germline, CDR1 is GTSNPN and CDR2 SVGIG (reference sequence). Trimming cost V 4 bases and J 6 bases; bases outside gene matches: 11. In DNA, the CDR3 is TGTGCCTGGATCCCCTTAAGCGGGAGCCTCAATGAGCAGTTCTTC. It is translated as CAWIPLSGSLNEQFF.

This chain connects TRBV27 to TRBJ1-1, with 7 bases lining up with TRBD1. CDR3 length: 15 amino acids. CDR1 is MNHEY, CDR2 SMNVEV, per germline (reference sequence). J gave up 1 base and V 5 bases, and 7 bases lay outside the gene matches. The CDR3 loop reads CASSLAGTENTEAFF. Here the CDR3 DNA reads TGTGCCAGCAGTCTGGCCGGGACAGAGAACACTGAAGCTTTCTTT.

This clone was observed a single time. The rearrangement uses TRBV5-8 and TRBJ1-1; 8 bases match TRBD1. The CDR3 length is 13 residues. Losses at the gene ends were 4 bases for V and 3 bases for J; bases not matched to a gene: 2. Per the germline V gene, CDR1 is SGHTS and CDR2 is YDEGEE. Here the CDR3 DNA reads TGTGCCAGCAGCCGGACAGGGTACACTGAAGCTTTCTTT. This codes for CASSRTGYTEAFF.

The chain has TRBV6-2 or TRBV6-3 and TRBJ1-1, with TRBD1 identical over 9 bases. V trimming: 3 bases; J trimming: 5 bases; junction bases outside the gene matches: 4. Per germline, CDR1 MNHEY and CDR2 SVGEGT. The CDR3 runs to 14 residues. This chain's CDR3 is CASSYDRGATEAFF. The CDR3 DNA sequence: TGTGCCAGCAGTTATGACAGGGGGGCGACTGAAGCTTTCTTT.

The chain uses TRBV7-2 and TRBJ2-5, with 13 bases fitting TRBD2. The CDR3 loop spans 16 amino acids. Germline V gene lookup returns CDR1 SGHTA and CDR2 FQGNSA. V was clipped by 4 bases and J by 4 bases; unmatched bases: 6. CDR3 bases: TGTGCCAGCAGCTCCTTGACTAGCGGGAGGCGAGAGACCCAGTACTTC. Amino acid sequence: CASSSLTSGRRETQYF.

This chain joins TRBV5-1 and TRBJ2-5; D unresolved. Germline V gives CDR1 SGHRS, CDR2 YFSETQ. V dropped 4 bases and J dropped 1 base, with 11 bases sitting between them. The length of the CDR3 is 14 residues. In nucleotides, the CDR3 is TGCGCCAGCAGCACTAACGCCGTCCAAGAGACCCAGTACTTC. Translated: CASSTNAVQETQYF.

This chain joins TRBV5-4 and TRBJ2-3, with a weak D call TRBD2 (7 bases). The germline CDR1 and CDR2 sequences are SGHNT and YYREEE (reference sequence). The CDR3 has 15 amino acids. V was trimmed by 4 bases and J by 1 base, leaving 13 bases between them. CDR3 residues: CASSQGGDGTDTQYF. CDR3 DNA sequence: TGTGCCAGCAGCCAAGGGGGGGATGGCACAGATACGCAGTATTTT.

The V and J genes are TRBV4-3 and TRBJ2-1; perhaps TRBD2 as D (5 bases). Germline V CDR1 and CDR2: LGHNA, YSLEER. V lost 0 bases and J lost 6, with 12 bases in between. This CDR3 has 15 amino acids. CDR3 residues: CASSQEAGGPNEQFF. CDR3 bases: TGCGCCAGCAGCCAAGAGGCGGGCGGACCCAATGAGCAGTTCTTC.

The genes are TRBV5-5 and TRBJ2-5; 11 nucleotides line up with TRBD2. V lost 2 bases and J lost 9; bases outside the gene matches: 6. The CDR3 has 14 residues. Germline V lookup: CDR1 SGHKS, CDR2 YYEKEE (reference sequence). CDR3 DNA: TGTGCCAGCAGCTTTAAACTAGCGGGAGCGGCCCAGTACTTC. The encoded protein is CASSFKLAGAAQYF.

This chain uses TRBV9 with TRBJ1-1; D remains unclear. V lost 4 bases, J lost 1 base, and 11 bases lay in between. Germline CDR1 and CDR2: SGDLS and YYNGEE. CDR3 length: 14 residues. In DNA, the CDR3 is TGTGCCAGCAGCCAGAAAACGGGGAACACTGAAGCTTTCTTT. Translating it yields CASSQKTGNTEAFF.

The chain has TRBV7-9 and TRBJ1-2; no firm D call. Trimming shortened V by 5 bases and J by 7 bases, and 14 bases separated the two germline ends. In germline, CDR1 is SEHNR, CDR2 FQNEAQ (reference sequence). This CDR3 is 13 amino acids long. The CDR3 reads CASSPEDRGGYTF. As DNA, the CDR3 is TGTGCCAGCAGCCCGGAGGATCGGGGTGGCTACACCTTC.